What follows are 4 T cell receptor beta chains derived from one specimen sequenced in a study of control samples from healthy donors and cancer patients. The data were produced by immunoSEQ multiplex PCR, yet TCRdb's version contains in-frame clones alone and is incomplete. The sample shows 65,000 to 70,000 clones, more than 75% of them seen only once. The sequenced material came from PBMCs. Source of these receptors: a woman aged 45-59 years with lung cancer.

The chain combines TRBV11-3 with TRBJ1-1; D perhaps matches TRBD1 (5 bases). The CDR3 is 13 amino acids. The germline V and J ends were trimmed by 4 bases and 5 bases, with 11 bases remaining between them. Germline lookup yields CDR1 SGHNT and CDR2 YENEEA. The CDR3 is CASSWKGQTEAFF. In DNA, the CDR3 is TGTGCCAGCAGCTGGAAGGGGCAAACTGAAGCTTTCTTT.

The chain has TRBV10-3 and TRBJ1-2; no clear D gene. Trimming pared 2 bases from V and 8 bases from J, leaving 18 bases between. The germline V gene encodes CDR1 ENHRY and CDR2 SYGVKD. The CDR3 consists of 15 residues. DNA for the CDR3: TGTGCCATCAGTGAGAGGCAGAACGCTATTTGGGGCTACACCTTC. It codes for CAISERQNAIWGYTF.

The rearrangement joins TRBV3-1 (or the pseudogene TRBV3-2) to TRBJ2-7; the match to TRBD2 covers 9 bases. This CDR3 comprises 14 residues. Trimming at V came to 4 bases and at J to 2 bases, leaving 3 bases not matched to a gene. Germline loops: CDR1 LGHDT, CDR2 YNNKEL (reference sequence). The CDR3 region is CASSRLAEPYEQYF. CDR3 sequence (DNA): TGTGCCAGCAGCCGACTAGCGGAGCCCTACGAGCAGTACTTC.

J is TRBJ1-2 and V is TRBV27, with 8 bases matching TRBD1. The length of the CDR3 is 15 residues. Germline-derived CDR1 and CDR2 are MNHEY and SMNVEV (reference sequence). V was pared by 5 bases and J by 3 bases, with 8 bases of the junction left unmatched. The CDR3 bases are TGTGCCAGCAGTCCACTACAGGGGGAGCACTATGGCTACACCTTC. Protein: CASSPLQGEHYGYTF.